Presented here are 15 T cell receptor beta chains from one specimen sequenced in a study of cytomegalovirus exposure and HLA in healthy donors. It was with 60 Vbeta and 13 Jbeta primers that the PCR ran. Generated by immunoSEQ multiplex PCR, the TCRdb table keeps only in-frame clones and is missing some. The table includes 100,000 to 150,000 clones, 83% detected once. Sequencing was performed on PBMCs. These receptors all stem from a middle-aged woman in good health and CMV-seropositive.

This clone was observed a few times. The rearrangement joins TRBV7-9 to TRBJ2-2, with unresolved D. Germline lookup yields CDR1 SEHNR and CDR2 FQNEAQ (reference sequence). The V end was cut by 5 bases, the J end by 3 bases, with 10 bases between. The length of the CDR3 is 14 residues. CDR3: CASSPYGDTGELFF. For the CDR3, the DNA is TGTGCCAGCAGCCCCTATGGAGACACCGGGGAGCTGTTTTTT.

The CDR3 loop is CSVGLGGETQYF. The CDR3 DNA follows: TGCAGCGTTGGGTTGGGGGGTGAGACCCAGTACTTC. This chain links TRBV29-1 with TRBJ2-5; D might be TRBD2 (6 bases). The CDR3 extends over 12 amino acids. Germline CDR1 is SQVTM and CDR2 is ANQGSEA. V was trimmed by 4 bases and J by 5 bases, leaving 11 bases between them.

The chain couples TRBV28 to TRBJ2-5, with D perhaps TRBD1 (6 bases). This CDR3 is 15 amino acids long. Germline-derived CDR1 and CDR2 are MDHEN and SYDVKM. Trimming stripped 2 bases from V and 1 base from J, with 11 bases between. The CDR3 protein is CASSLENRAQETQYF. The CDR3 DNA reads TGTGCCAGCAGTTTAGAGAACAGGGCCCAAGAGACCCAGTACTTC.

V and J are TRBV15 and TRBJ2-2; the match to TRBD2 covers 15 bases. V trimming: 0 bases; J trimming: 1 base; junction bases outside the gene matches: 3. Germline V gives CDR1 LNHNV, CDR2 YYDKDF (reference sequence). CDR3 length equals 19 residues. This chain's CDR3 is CATSREKGLAGGNTGELFF. The CDR3 nucleotides are TGTGCCACCAGCAGAGAGAAGGGACTAGCGGGAGGGAACACCGGGGAGCTGTTTTTT.

V and J are TRBV19 and TRBJ1-1; the match to TRBD1 covers 10 bases. V lost 7 bases, J lost 4 bases, and 9 bases stayed unmatched. CDR3 length: 15 amino acids. Germline loops: CDR1 LNHDA, CDR2 SQIVND (reference sequence). The CDR3 DNA sequence: TGTGCCAGTAATGGGGACAGGGGAATTAGCACTGAAGCTTTCTTT. Translating gives CASNGDRGISTEAFF.

This clone was picked up one time. This rearrangement joins TRBV19 to TRBJ1-1, with D possibly matching TRBD1 (6 bases). CDR3 length equals 13 residues. Germline V gene lookup returns CDR1 LNHDA and CDR2 SQIVND (reference sequence). Trimming pared 4 bases from V and 7 bases from J, leaving 13 bases between. The CDR3 region is CASSSMIQGEAFF. The CDR3 DNA reads as TGTGCCAGTAGTAGTATGATACAGGGTGAAGCTTTCTTT.

The chain is built from TRBV7-9 and TRBJ2-5; D is perhaps TRBD2 (6 bases). The V end lost 0 bases, the J end lost 1 base, and 6 bases lay between the germline ends. The CDR3 has 14 residues. Per germline, CDR1 SEHNR and CDR2 FQNEAQ (reference sequence). CDR3 protein: CASSLAGGQETQYF. The CDR3 coding sequence is TGTGCCAGCAGCTTAGCGGGAGGCCAAGAGACCCAGTACTTC.

This sequence joins TRBV30 and TRBJ2-2; 7 bases match TRBD2. The CDR3 extends over 13 amino acids. Germline CDR1 GTSNPN, CDR2 SVGIG (reference sequence). The J segment lost 4 bases and the V segment lost 2 bases, leaving 1 base of the junction unmatched. This CDR3 is CAWSRTSTGELFF. The CDR3 DNA is TGTGCCTGGAGTCGGACTAGCACCGGGGAGCTGTTTTTT.

The J gene is TRBJ1-5, the V gene TRBV19; 8 nucleotides agree with TRBD1. The V segment lost 2 bases and the J segment 3 bases; nucleotides outside the gene matches: 6. Per the germline V gene, CDR1 is LNHDA and CDR2 is SQIVND (reference sequence). The CDR3 is 16 amino acids. The CDR3 DNA reads TGTGCCAGTAGTATATCAGGGGGCCATTTCAATCAGCCCCAGCATTTT. It is translated as CASSISGGHFNQPQHF.

The table lists this clone with a few counts. The chain employs TRBV4-1 and TRBJ1-6; D ambiguous. The CDR3 has 13 amino acids. The V end lost 3 bases, the J end lost 8 bases, and 8 bases lay between the germline ends. CDR1 is MGHRA and CDR2 is YSYEKL in the germline V gene. The CDR3 coding sequence is TGCGCCAGCAGCCAGCGAGAAGATTCACCCCTCCACTTT. It yields the protein CASSQREDSPLHF.

V and J are TRBV9 and TRBJ1-1, with no clear D. The CDR3 spans 19 residues. Germline V gives CDR1 SGDLS, CDR2 YYNGEE. V was pared by 3 bases and J by 1 base, with 25 bases between. CDR3 in amino acids: CASSAVVGSTMSGNTEAFF. The CDR3 DNA is TGTGCCAGCAGCGCCGTAGTAGGCTCTACAATGTCAGGGAACACTGAAGCTTTCTTT.

The CDR3 is CSVEKGGNTEAFF. CDR3 nucleotides: TGCAGCGTCGAAAAAGGGGGGAACACTGAAGCTTTCTTT. The chain recombines TRBV29-1 with TRBJ1-1; TRBD1 might be the D (6 bases). Trimming removed 6 bases from V and 1 base from J, with 12 bases in between. This CDR3 region has 13 residues. The germline CDR1 and CDR2 sequences are SQVTM and ANQGSEA.

This clone was observed many times. The chain couples TRBV19 to TRBJ2-3; 7 bases are a match to TRBD2. The V gene's germline CDR1 is LNHDA and CDR2 SQIVND (reference sequence). V gave up 7 bases and J gave up 0 bases; unmatched junction bases: 7. The CDR3 loop spans 15 amino acids. Here the CDR3 DNA reads TGTGCCAGTACCGAGACTAGCTCTAGCACAGATACGCAGTATTTT. It translates to CASTETSSSTDTQYF.

In its sample, this clone was seen a few times. The rearrangement uses TRBV7-2 and TRBJ2-1; 7 bases are a match to TRBD2. The CDR3 is made up of 16 amino acids. Germline trimming cut 4 bases from V and 0 bases from J; bases unmatched to any gene: 6. The germline V gene encodes CDR1 SGHTA and CDR2 FQGNSA. CDR3 DNA sequence: TGTGCCAGCAGCTCGCGGGGGAGTTTCTCCTACAATGAGCAGTTCTTC. This gives the protein CASSSRGSFSYNEQFF.

V is TRBV7-9 and J is TRBJ2-7; TRBD2 matches at 10 bases. Trimming at V came to 0 bases and at J to 5 bases, leaving 4 bases not matched to a gene. The CDR3 length is 15 residues. The germline gives CDR1 SEHNR, CDR2 FQNEAQ (reference sequence). The CDR3 sequence: CASSLAQAGGDEQYF. CDR3 in DNA: TGTGCCAGCAGCTTAGCGCAAGCGGGAGGGGACGAGCAGTACTTC.